A single sample gave rise to the 15 T cell receptor beta chains below, sequenced in a study of CD8+ T cells in alopecia areata. Sequencing templates came from extracted RNA that was reverse transcribed into cDNA. Libraries were prepared by immunoSEQ multiplex PCR; TCRdb keeps only in-frame clonotypes and omits some of them. The table shows about 250,000 clones, with under 70% occurring only once. The sequences come from CD4+ T cells sorted from blood, collected at week 0. These receptors came from a human donor with alopecia areata.

This sequence joins TRBV29-1 and TRBJ1-1; no definite D call. Trimming shortened V by 6 bases and J by 0 bases, and 8 bases separated the two germline ends. Germline V gene sequence: CDR1 SQVTM, CDR2 ANQGSEA. The CDR3 loop spans 12 amino acids. The CDR3 DNA is TGCAGCGTCCGGGATATGAACACTGAAGCTTTCTTT. Amino acids: CSVRDMNTEAFF.

The chain joins TRBV7-2 to TRBJ1-2; D is uncertain. CDR3 length equals 13 residues. Germline CDR1 reads SGHTA; CDR2 reads FQGNSA. V lost 6 bases and J 0 bases, leaving 8 bases between the germline ends. The CDR3 nucleotides read TGTGCCAGCAGAGAGGACCCTAACTATGGCTACACCTTC. It is translated as CASREDPNYGYTF. Based on the CDR3 plus reference TRBV7-2 and TRBJ1-2, the full variable domain is GAGVSQSPSNKVTEKGKDVELRCDPISGHTALYWYRQSLGQGLEFLIYFQGNSAPDKSGLPSDRFSAERTGGSVSTLTIQRTQQEDSAVYLCASREDPNYGYTFGSGTRLTVV.

This rearrangement joins TRBV18 to TRBJ2-7; D unclear. The CDR3 totals 11 residues. The germline gives CDR1 KGHSH, CDR2 LQKENI. The V end was cut by 3 bases, the J end by 4 bases, with 4 bases between. This CDR3 reads CASSPEYEQYF. CDR3 nucleotides: TGTGCCAGCTCACCCGAATACGAGCAGTACTTC.

The V gene is TRBV20-1, the J gene TRBJ1-1, with D unresolved. Germline lookup yields CDR1 DFQATT and CDR2 SNEGSKA (reference sequence). The V end lost 6 bases, the J end lost 1 base, and 6 bases lay between the germline ends. The CDR3 spans 11 residues. CDR3 in amino acids: CSALGNTEAFF. CDR3 coding DNA: TGCAGTGCCCTGGGGAACACTGAAGCTTTCTTT.

The chain combines TRBV29-1 with TRBJ1-4; D ambiguous. The CDR3 consists of 12 residues. Germline V lookup: CDR1 SQVTM, CDR2 ANQGSEA. V was clipped by 4 bases and J by 4 bases, with 7 bases between them. CDR3 sequence (DNA): TGCAGCGTTGGCGGCCTTAATGAAAAACTGTTTTTT. Translation: CSVGGLNEKLFF.

This rearrangement joins TRBV19 to TRBJ1-6, with D uncertain. CDR3 length equals 15 residues. The germline V gene has CDR1 LNHDA and CDR2 SQIVND (reference sequence). The germline V and J ends were trimmed by 3 bases and 7 bases, with 13 bases remaining between them. The CDR3 DNA reads as TGTGCCAGTAGTATCGTGGAGTTGAGGAATTCACCCCTCCACTTT. Encoded protein: CASSIVELRNSPLHF.

This clone has only one observation. The CDR3 here is CASSVGTVNSGNTIYF. The CDR3 coding sequence is TGTGCCAGCAGCGTAGGGACGGTGAACTCTGGAAACACCATATATTTT. The chain joins TRBV9 to TRBJ1-3; D is uncertain. V was clipped by 0 bases and J by 0 bases, with 10 bases between them. The length of the CDR3 is 16 residues. The V gene's germline CDR1 is SGDLS and CDR2 YYNGEE.

The genes are TRBV14 and TRBJ2-5; the match to TRBD2 covers 14 bases. The V gene end was trimmed by 4 bases and the J gene end by 2 bases; junction bases not matched to a gene: 6. Looked up from germline, CDR1 is SGHDN and CDR2 is FVKESK. The CDR3 extends over 17 amino acids. The CDR3 DNA reads as TGTGCCAGCAGCCCCCCAGGGACTAGCGGGGGTCAAGAGACCCAGTACTTC. Amino acids: CASSPPGTSGGQETQYF.

The J gene is TRBJ2-1, the V gene TRBV7-6, with 12 bases aligning to TRBD2. This CDR3 spans 16 amino acids. Germline CDR1 reads SGHVS; CDR2 reads FNYEAQ. Losses at the gene ends were 1 base for V and 5 bases for J; bases not matched to a gene: 3. The chain's CDR3 is CASSLVRLAGDNEQFF. The DNA for the CDR3 is TGTGCCAGCAGCTTAGTTAGACTAGCGGGGGACAATGAGCAGTTCTTC.

The chain recombines TRBV30 with TRBJ1-6; D gene unclear. The CDR3 consists of 11 residues. Germline assignment: CDR1 GTSNPN and CDR2 SVGIG (reference sequence). The germline V and J ends were trimmed by 5 bases and 9 bases, with 8 bases remaining between them. CDR3 DNA sequence: TGTGCCTGGGGGCAGAGTTCACCCCTCCACTTT. It translates to CAWGQSSPLHF.

This CDR3 is CASSQERTSTGTDTQYF. The DNA for the CDR3 is TGCGCCAGCAGCCAAGAAAGGACATCCACCGGCACAGATACGCAGTATTTT. This rearrangement joins TRBV4-3 to TRBJ2-3; possible D gene TRBD1, 5 bases. The CDR3 runs 17 residues. Trimming took 0 bases from V and 1 from J, leaving 14 bases between them. The germline CDR1 and CDR2 sequences are LGHNA and YSLEER.

The V call is TRBV7-3, the J call TRBJ1-1, with D uncertain. This CDR3 has 15 residues. Germline loops: CDR1 SGHTA, CDR2 FQGTGA. Trimming cost V 5 bases and J 3 bases, with 16 bases left between them. DNA for the CDR3: TGTGCCAGCAGCCCCTACCTCCAGCCTCACACTGAAGCTTTCTTT. The encoded protein is CASSPYLQPHTEAFF.

The CDR3 coding sequence is TGTGCCAGCAGCGTAGTGGCTAGCGGGAAATCGAATACGCAGTATTTT. Its translation: CASSVVASGKSNTQYF. The V call is TRBV9, the J call TRBJ2-3; 9 bases map to TRBD2. V dropped 0 bases and J dropped 7; count of bases not matched to a gene: 9. Germline V gives CDR1 SGDLS, CDR2 YYNGEE. This CDR3 has 16 amino acids.

The V and J genes are TRBV27 and TRBJ1-4; D gene unclear. The germline V gene encodes CDR1 MNHEY and CDR2 SMNVEV (reference sequence). V lost 6 bases and J 0 bases, leaving 14 bases between the germline ends. The CDR3 spans 16 residues. CDR3 coding DNA: TGTGCCAGCAGGAGGACGAGGTCCGCAACTAATGAAAAACTGTTTTTT. It is translated as CASRRTRSATNEKLFF.

This rearrangement joins TRBV10-3 to TRBJ2-5; possibly TRBD2 for D (5 bases). CDR1 ENHRY and CDR2 SYGVKD come from the germline V gene. The CDR3 is 12 amino acids. Trimming pared 2 bases from V and 5 bases from J, leaving 6 bases between. In nucleotides, the CDR3 is TGTGCCATCAGTGAGGGCGGGGAGACCCAGTACTTC. Its protein is CAISEGGETQYF.